Listed here are 19 T cell receptor beta chains from one sample, sequenced in a study of TIL therapy for anti-PD-1-resistant metastatic lung cancer. The libraries were made with immunoSEQ v3. Profiled with immunoSEQ multiplex PCR; TCRdb holds only in-frame clones, not every one. Among just over 25,000 clones listed, 55% to 80% were seen once. Stated time point: pre-treatment sample, taken before nivolumab and TIL therapy. Pleural nodules or supraclavicular lymph nodes made up most of the excised metastases sampled. The sample consisted of tumor tissue, taken at baseline. The source is a person aged 25 to 80 with non-small cell lung cancer.

This chain connects TRBV21-1 to TRBJ1-1; TRBD1, the table's D call, lacks a check against the DNA. TRBV21-1 is annotated as a pseudogene. This CDR3 is built from 15 residues. The CDR3: CASSKTHRDRTEAFF. In DNA form, the CDR3 reads TGTGCCAGCAGCAAGACCCACAGGGACCGAACTGAAGCTTTCTTT.

The chain couples TRBV11-3 to TRBJ2-1; TRBD2 agrees at 11 bases. J lost 3 bases, V lost 0 bases, and 1 base had no gene match. The germline gives CDR1 SGHNT, CDR2 YENEEA. CDR3 length: 16 residues. The CDR3 loop is CASSLEGTSGYNEQFF. The CDR3 DNA reads as TGTGCCAGCAGCTTAGAAGGGACTAGCGGCTACAATGAGCAGTTCTTC.

The chain recombines TRBV6-6 with TRBJ2-5; D is ambiguous. Germline values: CDR1 MNHNY, CDR2 SVGAGI (reference sequence). This CDR3 spans 15 amino acids. The germline V and J ends were trimmed by 0 bases and 2 bases, with 10 bases remaining between them. The chain's CDR3 is CASSYSEQIQETQYF. CDR3 coding DNA: TGTGCCAGCAGTTACTCGGAACAGATACAAGAGACCCAGTACTTC.

The chain is built from TRBV7-6 and TRBJ1-2; TRBD1 matches at 9 bases. CDR1 and CDR2 from the germline V gene are SGHVS and FNYEAQ. The CDR3 contains 15 residues. After removal of 4 bases from V and 4 bases from J, the junction contained 7 bases not matched to a gene. CDR3 coding DNA: TGTGCCAGCAGCTCGCCGGGACAGGGATTCTATGGCTACACCTTC. It specifies CASSSPGQGFYGYTF.

The V and J genes are TRBV4-1 and TRBJ2-7, with TRBD2 matching 12 bases. Per germline, CDR1 MGHRA and CDR2 YSYEKL. CDR3 length equals 17 residues. V shed 1 base and J 3 bases; nucleotides not matched to a gene: 7. Here the CDR3 reads CASSQVGTSGGFYEQYF. The CDR3 region has the DNA TGCGCCAGCAGCCAAGTTGGAACTAGCGGGGGGTTCTACGAGCAGTACTTC.

The V and J genes are TRBV7-9 and TRBJ1-2; D is ambiguous. The CDR3 is 12 residues long. Germline values: CDR1 SEHNR, CDR2 FQNEAQ (reference sequence). V was cut by 1 base and J by 5 bases, with 5 bases left in between. Written as DNA, the CDR3 is TGTGCCAGCAGCTTAGTGGGGTATGGCTACACCTTC. Amino acid sequence: CASSLVGYGYTF.

The V gene is TRBV27, the J gene TRBJ2-7; TRBD2 matches at 8 bases. The V segment lost 3 bases and the J segment 6 bases; nucleotides outside the gene matches: 10. This CDR3 is 15 amino acids long. Germline V gene sequence: CDR1 MNHEY, CDR2 SMNVEV (reference sequence). The CDR3 bases are TGTGCCAGCAGTTTTCGCTATGCGGGGGGTTTCGAGCAGTACTTC. It is translated as CASSFRYAGGFEQYF.

The chain links TRBV18 to TRBJ2-2; D might be TRBD2 (5 bases). The CDR3 totals 14 residues. Germline loops: CDR1 KGHSH, CDR2 LQKENI. V was clipped by 0 bases and J by 6 bases, with 8 bases between them. The CDR3 loop reads CASSPPGASGELFF. The CDR3 DNA reads TGTGCCAGCTCACCACCGGGAGCCTCCGGGGAGCTGTTTTTT.

The V call is TRBV6-6, the J call TRBJ1-2; 8 bases map to TRBD1. The V and J ends lost 7 bases and 2 bases, in that order; junction bases with no gene match: 9. Germline V gene data show CDR1 as MNHNY and CDR2 as SVGAGI (reference sequence). This CDR3 region has 15 residues. CDR3 region: CASNLYSGGNYGYTF. CDR3 in DNA: TGTGCCAGCAACCTTTACTCAGGGGGCAACTATGGCTACACCTTC.

This rearrangement joins TRBV7-3 to TRBJ2-1; TRBD2 aligns across 10 bases. Trimming removed 2 bases from V and 2 bases from J; junction bases left unmatched: 6. Germline lookup yields CDR1 SGHTA and CDR2 FQGTGA. There are 17 residues in the CDR3. CDR3 protein: CASSLFASGGTYNEQFF. CDR3 nucleotides: TGTGCCAGCAGCTTATTTGCTAGCGGGGGAACCTACAATGAGCAGTTCTTC.

This clone was picked up a small number of times. The chain uses TRBV18 and TRBJ2-5, with D uncertain. The length of the CDR3 is 11 residues. V was cut by 6 bases and J by 2 bases, with 4 bases left in between. The germline CDR1 and CDR2 sequences are KGHSH and LQKENI. The CDR3 DNA follows: TGTGCCAGCTCTTCTCAAGAGACCCAGTACTTC. It specifies CASSSQETQYF.

V gene TRBV27 combines with J gene TRBJ1-2, with a tentative D call TRBD1 (5 bases). There are 14 residues in the CDR3. The V gene lost 2 bases and the J gene lost 3 bases, with 10 bases spanning the gap. Per germline, CDR1 MNHEY and CDR2 SMNVEV (reference sequence). The CDR3 sequence: CASSLSGTDYGYTF. CDR3 sequence (DNA): TGTGCCAGCAGTTTAAGCGGGACGGACTATGGCTACACCTTC.

V usage is TRBV7-9 and J usage is TRBJ2-7; D not certain. Germline CDR1 and CDR2: SEHNR and FQNEAQ (reference sequence). Trimming took 4 bases from V and 4 from J, leaving 14 bases between them. The CDR3 has 14 amino acids. The CDR3 nucleotides are TGTGCCAGCAGCTCCAGCCCGAGGCCTTACGAGCAGTACTTC. As protein: CASSSSPRPYEQYF. The variable domain in full, completed from reference TRBV7-9 and TRBJ2-7, reads DTGVSQNPRHKITKRGQNVTFRCDPISEHNRLYWYRQTLGQGPEFLTYFQNEAQLEKSRLLSDRFSAERPKGSFSTLEIQRTEQGDSAMYLCASSSSPRPYEQYFGPGTRLTVT.

The chain recombines TRBV4-3 with TRBJ2-1, with 10 bases lining up with TRBD2. The ends lost 2 bases at V and 3 bases at J; junction bases unmatched: 7. Germline CDR1 is LGHNA and CDR2 is YSLEER. The CDR3 runs 17 residues. Here the CDR3 DNA reads TGCGCCAGCAGCCAAAAACCCGGGACTAGCGTCTACAATGAGCAGTTCTTC. Translated: CASSQKPGTSVYNEQFF.

V usage is TRBV2 and J usage is TRBJ2-1; TRBD2 matches at 14 bases. This CDR3 region has 16 residues. In germline, CDR1 is SNHLY, CDR2 FYNNEI. Trimming at V came to 6 bases and at J to 3 bases, leaving 4 bases not matched to a gene. This CDR3 reads CASSLTSGGGYNEQFF. For the CDR3, the DNA is TGTGCCAGCAGCCTGACTAGCGGGGGGGGCTACAATGAGCAGTTCTTC. The full variable domain, completed using reference TRBV2 and TRBJ2-1, is EPEVTQTPSHQVTQMGQEVILRCVPISNHLYFYWYRQILGQKVEFLVSFYNNEISEKSEIFDDQFSVERPDGSNFTLKIRSTKLEDSAMYFCASSLTSGGGYNEQFFGPGTRLTVL.

This chain links TRBV5-5 with TRBJ1-1, with D possibly matching TRBD1 (6 bases). V was clipped by 1 base and J by 0 bases, with 13 bases between them. CDR1 SGHKS and CDR2 YYEKEE come from the germline V gene (reference sequence). This CDR3 region has 16 residues. This chain's CDR3 is CASSLPRGRVNTEAFF. The CDR3 DNA reads TGTGCCAGCAGCTTGCCCAGGGGACGGGTGAACACTGAAGCTTTCTTT.

The chain is built from TRBV11-3 and TRBJ2-7; tentative D call: TRBD2 (5 bases). There are 14 residues in the CDR3. V lost 5 bases and J 1 base, leaving 12 bases between the germline ends. CDR1 and CDR2 (germline): SGHNT, YENEEA. CDR3 in DNA: TGTGCCAGCAGCCAAGGACTGAGTTCCTACGAGCAGTACTTC. Its translation: CASSQGLSSYEQYF.

In this sample, this clone is medium-sized (0.01 to 0.1%). This sequence joins TRBV9 and TRBJ1-1; weak D call: TRBD1 (5 bases). Trimming cost V 1 base and J 1 base, with 8 bases left between them. The CDR3 is 14 amino acids. The V gene's germline CDR1 is SGDLS and CDR2 YYNGEE. CDR3 DNA: TGTGCCAGCAGCGTAATGGGGGGGAACACTGAAGCTTTCTTT. As protein: CASSVMGGNTEAFF.

This sequence joins TRBV7-2 and TRBJ2-4, with 7 nucleotides matching TRBD1. With V trimmed by 5 bases and J by 0 bases, 7 bases remained unmatched. CDR3 size: 16 residues. CDR1 is SGHTA, CDR2 FQGNSA, per germline. In DNA form, the CDR3 reads TGTGCCAGCAGCGGCGACAGGGTAGCAGCCAAAAACATTCAGTACTTC. Translating gives CASSGDRVAAKNIQYF.